This TCR beta chain was retrieved from a study of blood T cell repertoires in COVID-19. About the research overall: PBMCs, B-cell-depleted T cells, or T cells were the source of the cDNA or gDNA that made up the material.

Participants, about 18 to 95 years old, spanned about two dozen US areas. Participant-reported clinical history was the basis for cohort assignment. Data came from immunoSEQ multiplex PCR; TCRdb stores just in-frame clones and leaves some out. Of about 200,000 clones in the sample, 65% to 90% were seen once. CDR1 MNHNY and CDR2 SVGAGI come from the germline V gene (reference sequence). The V and J ends lost 2 bases and 14 bases respectively, with 21 bases between them. This CDR3 comprises 14 residues. V and J are TRBV6-6 and TRBJ1-2; tentatively, D is TRBD1 (6 bases). The receptor was derived from an older woman with acute COVID-19. Sequenced input: PBMCs or T cells enriched from blood (not recorded which). The CDR3 DNA reads TGTGCCAGCAGTTACCTTCGGGACACCGTCCATGTTACCTTC. Translation: CASSYLRDTVHVTF.